This T cell receptor beta chain was captured in a study of T cell responses to AZD1222 COVID-19 vaccine. Measured with immunoSEQ multiplex PCR; TCRdb has only the in-frame clones, and not every one. The sample has 80,000 or so clones; 70% to 90% are singletons. The CDR3 extends over 12 amino acids. Unmatched junction bases numbered 4, after V lost 7 bases and J lost 7 bases. From germline, CDR1 is SQVTM and CDR2 ANQGSEA. This TCR came from an adult in good health. Sequences were derived from peripheral blood, sampled on day 0 of AZD1222 vaccination. The chain is built from TRBV29-1 and TRBJ2-1; 10 positions agree with TRBD1. This chain's CDR3 is CSAPGQGNEQFF. The CDR3 DNA reads as TGCAGCGCCCCGGGACAGGGGAATGAGCAGTTCTTC.